The 26 T cell receptor beta chains below all came from one sample that was sequenced in a study of blood T cell repertoires in COVID-19. The assay was immunoSEQ multiplex PCR, and TCRdb's table has in-frame clones only and misses some. The table includes some 300,000 clones, around 92% detected once. The sample was PBMCs or T cells enriched from blood (not recorded which). These receptors originate from a woman aged 50 to 65 who had been exposed to COVID-19.

The chain links TRBV13 to TRBJ2-5; 9 nucleotides align to TRBD1. The CDR3 extends over 14 amino acids. V was pared by 4 bases and J by 5 bases, with 5 bases of the junction left unmatched. The germline V gene encodes CDR1 PRHDT and CDR2 FYEKMQ (reference sequence). CDR3 sequence: CASSSPGQGETQYF. The CDR3 nucleotides read TGTGCCAGCAGCTCTCCGGGACAGGGTGAGACCCAGTACTTC.

This chain links TRBV19 with TRBJ2-7; D is ambiguous. Trimming took 5 bases from V and 3 from J, leaving 11 bases between them. Germline V gives CDR1 LNHDA, CDR2 SQIVND (reference sequence). This CDR3 spans 13 amino acids. For the CDR3, the DNA is TGTGCCAGTAGTGTCGGTCCGGGCTACGAGCAGTACTTC. Translated, it gives CASSVGPGYEQYF.

The chain has TRBV14 and TRBJ1-1, with D possibly TRBD1 on 5 matching bases. The CDR3 has 13 amino acids. V shed 4 bases and J shed 1 base, with 7 bases lying between them. CDR1 is SGHDN, CDR2 FVKESK, per germline. The CDR3: CASSLGENTEAFF. In DNA, the CDR3 is TGTGCCAGCAGCCTAGGGGAGAACACTGAAGCTTTCTTT.

The chain joins TRBV5-6 to TRBJ2-5; D may be TRBD2 (6 bases). V was pared by 3 bases and J by 0 bases, with 9 bases between. This CDR3 comprises 14 residues. Per germline, CDR1 SGHDT and CDR2 YYEEEE. The CDR3: CASSSPSDQETQYF. For the CDR3, the DNA is TGTGCCAGCAGCTCCCCTAGCGACCAAGAGACCCAGTACTTC.

The chain links TRBV28 to TRBJ1-5; 7 positions match TRBD1. This CDR3 region has 14 residues. Trimming at V came to 6 bases and at J to 7 bases, leaving 9 bases not matched to a gene. CDR1 is MDHEN and CDR2 is SYDVKM in the germline V gene. CDR3 nucleotide sequence: TGTGCCAGCAGACCAACAGGGGACGGGCAGCCCCAGCATTTT. Its translation is CASRPTGDGQPQHF.

The rearrangement links TRBV13 to TRBJ2-2; possibly TRBD1 for D (6 bases). This CDR3 is built from 15 residues. Trimming cost V 6 bases and J 0 bases, with 11 bases left between them. Germline CDR1 is PRHDT and CDR2 is FYEKMQ (reference sequence). The CDR3 region is CASRRTVANTGELFF. CDR3 nucleotide sequence: TGTGCCAGCAGGAGGACAGTTGCGAACACCGGGGAGCTGTTTTTT.

In DNA, the CDR3 is TGTGCCAGCAGCTGGGACTTCAGCTCCTACAATGAGCAGTTCTTC. As protein: CASSWDFSSYNEQFF. The chain employs TRBV6-5 and TRBJ2-1; perhaps TRBD2 as D (6 bases). The V and J ends lost 6 bases and 0 bases respectively, with 12 bases between them. Germline CDR1 is MNHEY and CDR2 is SVGAGI. CDR3 length: 15 residues.

The chain is built from TRBV19 and TRBJ2-1; 8 nucleotides align to TRBD1. Germline V CDR1 and CDR2: LNHDA, SQIVND (reference sequence). CDR3 length: 15 amino acids. The V gene end was trimmed by 5 bases and the J gene end by 9 bases; junction bases not matched to a gene: 12. CDR3 coding DNA: TGTGCCAGTAGTGTAAGACAGGGGTTTGCGGGTGAGCAGTTCTTC. Translating gives CASSVRQGFAGEQFF.

The J gene is TRBJ1-4, the V gene TRBV7-8; 7 bases match TRBD1. This CDR3 comprises 17 residues. The V gene's germline CDR1 is SGHVS and CDR2 FQNEAQ. V shed 1 base and J 4 bases; nucleotides not matched to a gene: 9. CDR3 amino acids: CASSLVAGGKDNEKLFF. In DNA, the CDR3 is TGTGCCAGCAGCTTAGTCGCAGGGGGAAAAGATAATGAAAAACTGTTTTTT.

CDR3 in DNA: TGCGCCAGCAGCTCGCCCACGGGCGGGACAGCAGAGACCCAGTACTTC. Amino acids: CASSSPTGGTAETQYF. The gene calls are TRBV5-1 and TRBJ2-5; D perhaps matches TRBD1 (7 bases). CDR1 is SGHRS and CDR2 is YFSETQ in the germline V gene. There are 16 residues in the CDR3. Trimming shortened V by 3 bases and J by 4 bases, and 19 bases separated the two germline ends.

This rearrangement joins TRBV5-1 to TRBJ2-5, with 7 bases fitting TRBD2. Unmatched junction bases numbered 5, after V lost 4 bases and J lost 5 bases. Germline V lookup: CDR1 SGHRS, CDR2 YFSETQ. This CDR3 spans 13 amino acids. Here the CDR3 DNA reads TGCGCCAGCAGCCGGTCGGGGGGTGAGACCCAGTACTTC. This sequence encodes CASSRSGGETQYF.

This sequence joins TRBV4-2 and TRBJ1-6, with 8 bases fitting TRBD1. The CDR3 has 15 amino acids. J lost 9 bases, V lost 4 bases, and 8 bases had no gene match. Germline V gene data show CDR1 as LGHNA and CDR2 as YNFKEQ. The CDR3, as DNA: TGTGCCAGCAGCCTTGGACAGGGCGTCGGTTCACCCCTCCACTTT. Translating gives CASSLGQGVGSPLHF.

The rearrangement joins TRBV3-1 (or the pseudogene TRBV3-2) to TRBJ2-1; 7 bases match TRBD1. Germline-derived CDR1 and CDR2 are LGHDT and YNNKEL (reference sequence). The CDR3 extends over 16 amino acids. J lost 4 bases, V lost 1 base, and 7 bases had no gene match. In DNA, the CDR3 is TGTGCCAGCAGCCAAGGAACAGGGGCGTCTTACAATGAGCAGTTCTTC. Encoded protein: CASSQGTGASYNEQFF.

The genes are TRBV2 and TRBJ2-1; perhaps TRBD1 as D (5 bases). The CDR3 length is 13 residues. Trimming left V 7 bases short and J 10 bases short, with 17 bases between. CDR1 SNHLY and CDR2 FYNNEI come from the germline V gene. Here the CDR3 DNA reads TGTGCCAGCATTAGGGCCAGGGCGTGGGAGCAGTTCTTC. It yields the protein CASIRARAWEQFF.

This sequence joins TRBV29-1 and TRBJ1-1; D might be TRBD1 (5 bases). CDR3 length: 14 amino acids. Germline CDR1 reads SQVTM; CDR2 reads ANQGSEA. V was pared by 6 bases and J by 0 bases, with 14 bases between. CDR3 sequence: CSVSRQMMNTEAFF. The CDR3 DNA reads as TGCAGCGTCTCCAGACAGATGATGAACACTGAAGCTTTCTTT.

The V call is TRBV30, the J call TRBJ2-3; maybe TRBD1 (5 bases). Germline V lookup: CDR1 GTSNPN, CDR2 SVGIG (reference sequence). Trimming stripped 3 bases from V and 4 bases from J, with 11 bases between. The CDR3 has 13 residues. CDR3 loop: CAWRGRAADTQYF. The CDR3, as DNA: TGTGCCTGGAGGGGCAGGGCGGCAGATACGCAGTATTTT.

The rearrangement uses TRBV5-5 and TRBJ2-5; TRBD1 matches 8 bases. Germline V gene data show CDR1 as SGHKS and CDR2 as YYEKEE (reference sequence). V trimming: 1 base; J trimming: 4 bases; junction bases outside the gene matches: 12. The CDR3 is 17 residues long. CDR3 sequence reads: CASSLTHGQGLRETQYF. The CDR3 nucleotides are TGTGCCAGCAGCTTGACCCATGGACAGGGACTTCGAGAGACCCAGTACTTC.

The rearrangement links TRBV7-9 to TRBJ1-5, with no clear D. Trimming left V 4 bases short and J 6 bases short, with 13 bases between. CDR1 is SEHNR, CDR2 FQNEAQ, per germline (reference sequence). The length of the CDR3 is 14 residues. The CDR3 region is CASSSGLAGQPQHF. The CDR3 DNA is TGTGCCAGCAGCTCCGGGTTAGCGGGTCAGCCCCAGCATTTT.

The rearrangement uses TRBV5-8 and TRBJ2-7, with a tentative D call TRBD1 (7 bases). The CDR3 consists of 13 residues. Germline V gene sequence: CDR1 SGHTS, CDR2 YDEGEE. The ends were cut back, 4 bases at V and 2 bases at J, with 10 bases in the middle. This chain's CDR3 is CASSQGGPYEQYF. CDR3 sequence (DNA): TGTGCCAGCAGCCAGGGGGGCCCCTACGAGCAGTACTTC.

V is TRBV19 and J is TRBJ1-3; D is unresolved. Trimming left V 4 bases short and J 0 bases short, with 10 bases between. The CDR3 has 15 residues. The V gene's germline CDR1 is LNHDA and CDR2 SQIVND (reference sequence). The CDR3 coding sequence is TGTGCCAGTAGTAGAGGTACATACTCTGGAAACACCATATATTTT. Translation gives CASSRGTYSGNTIYF. Filled out from reference TRBV19 and TRBJ1-3, the complete variable domain reads DGGITQSPKYLFRKEGQNVTLSCEQNLNHDAMYWYRQDPGQGLRLIYYSQIVNDFQKGDIAEGYSVSREKKESFPLTVTSAQKNPTAFYLCASSRGTYSGNTIYFGEGSWLTVV.

The chain recombines TRBV6-5 with TRBJ2-2; TRBD2 aligns across 10 bases. The CDR3 is 15 residues long. The trim removed 5 bases at V and 6 bases at J, leaving 6 bases unmatched. Germline V CDR1 and CDR2: MNHEY, SVGAGI. This CDR3 is CASSKTSGAPGELFF. CDR3 nucleotide sequence: TGTGCCAGCAGTAAAACTAGCGGGGCGCCCGGGGAGCTGTTTTTT.

Of note for this clone: Its ends do not fully match the called genes, so a read error is possible. The chain has TRBV3-1 (or the pseudogene TRBV3-2) and TRBJ2-3, with D maybe TRBD2 (6 bases). This CDR3 spans 11 amino acids. Germline V gene data show CDR1 as LGHDT and CDR2 as YNNKEL (reference sequence). The CDR3 bases are TGTGCCAGCAGCCAAGAGGCGGGACTCTTTTTT. It translates to CASSQEAGLFF.

This sequence joins TRBV7-9 and TRBJ1-6; D may be TRBD1 (6 bases). CDR1 is SEHNR and CDR2 is FQNEAQ in the germline V gene (reference sequence). Trimming shortened V by 3 bases and J by 10 bases, and 10 bases separated the two germline ends. The CDR3 totals 13 residues. Here the CDR3 DNA reads TGTGCCAGCAGCTTCCGGGACAACTCACCCCTCCACTTT. It codes for CASSFRDNSPLHF.

The V and J genes are TRBV19 and TRBJ2-1; a possible D gene is TRBD2 (6 bases). This CDR3 is built from 16 residues. The V gene lost 5 bases and the J gene lost 0 bases, with 14 bases spanning the gap. Germline lookup yields CDR1 LNHDA and CDR2 SQIVND (reference sequence). The CDR3 DNA is TGTGCCAGTAGTCCTCAGGTCGGGAGCTCCTACAATGAGCAGTTCTTC. It yields the protein CASSPQVGSSYNEQFF.

This chain uses TRBV21-1 with TRBJ2-7; TRBD1, the D gene given by the table, was not confirmed from the DNA. TRBV21-1 represents a pseudogene. This CDR3 region has 14 residues. CDR3 sequence (DNA): TGTGCCAGCGGGGACACGGACGGATCCTACGAGCAGTACTTC. Residues: CASGDTDGSYEQYF.

This clone was counted a single time. The V and J genes are TRBV29-1 and TRBJ2-5, with TRBD2 as a possible D gene (6 bases). The CDR3 sequence is 14 residues long. Between the trimmed V and J ends, which lost 1 base and 5 bases, there was a span of 14 bases. From germline, CDR1 is SQVTM and CDR2 ANQGSEA. In nucleotides, the CDR3 is TGCAGCGTTGAAGGAGTGGAGGGAGTTGAGACCCAGTACTTC. This sequence encodes CSVEGVEGVETQYF.